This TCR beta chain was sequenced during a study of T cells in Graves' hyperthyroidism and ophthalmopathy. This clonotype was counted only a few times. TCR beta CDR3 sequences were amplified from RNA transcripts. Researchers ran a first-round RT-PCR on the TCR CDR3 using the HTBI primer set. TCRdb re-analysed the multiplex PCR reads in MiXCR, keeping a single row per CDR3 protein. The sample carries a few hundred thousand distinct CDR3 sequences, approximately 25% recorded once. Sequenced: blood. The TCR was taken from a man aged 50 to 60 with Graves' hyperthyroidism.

The CDR3 loop is CASSQGTGTSGTPYEQYF. As DNA, the CDR3 is TGTGCCAGCAGCCAAGGCACCGGGACTAGCGGGACACCCTACGAGCAGTACTTC. The chain combines TRBV3-1 with TRBJ2-7; TRBD2 matches 13 bases. V trimming: 1 base; J trimming: 2 bases; junction bases outside the gene matches: 8. Germline CDR1 and CDR2: LGHDT and YNNKEL (reference sequence). The CDR3 has 18 residues.